These 7 T cell receptor beta chains originate from one sample sequenced in a study of cytomegalovirus exposure and HLA in healthy donors. The PCR employed 60 Vbeta primers together with 13 Jbeta primers. Clones were sequenced by immunoSEQ multiplex PCR, and TCRdb holds only the in-frame ones, with some missing. Of under 75,000 clones in the sample, 74% were seen once. The sample taken for sequencing was PBMCs. All receptors come from a human donor in good health.

The CDR3 loop reads CASSARTSGKYNEQFF. CDR3 bases: TGTGCCAGCAGCGCCAGGACTAGCGGGAAATACAATGAGCAGTTCTTC. The gene calls are TRBV9 and TRBJ2-1; 12 nucleotides match TRBD2. The CDR3 runs 16 residues. After removal of 3 bases from V and 4 bases from J, the junction contained 5 bases not matched to a gene. Germline CDR1 is SGDLS and CDR2 is YYNGEE.

The chain recombines TRBV5-4 with TRBJ2-5, with 11 bases identical to TRBD2. The CDR3 contains 15 residues. From germline, CDR1 is SGHNT and CDR2 YYREEE (reference sequence). V dropped 2 bases and J dropped 5; count of bases not matched to a gene: 5. CDR3 in amino acids: CASSFPSGGRETQYF. The CDR3 region has the DNA TGTGCCAGCAGCTTCCCTAGCGGGGGGAGGGAGACCCAGTACTTC.

The J gene is TRBJ1-2, the V gene TRBV6-5; TRBD1 aligns across 11 bases. The V and J ends lost 2 bases and 8 bases, in that order; junction bases with no gene match: 10. This CDR3 is built from 16 residues. Per germline, CDR1 MNHEY and CDR2 SVGAGI. CDR3 residues: CASSYGTGGRIGGYTF. The CDR3 DNA is TGTGCCAGCAGTTACGGGACAGGGGGTCGCATAGGCGGCTACACCTTC.

This clone was counted only a few times. This rearrangement joins TRBV19 to TRBJ2-5, with 13 nucleotides matching TRBD2. The CDR3 contains 16 residues. Germline V gives CDR1 LNHDA, CDR2 SQIVND (reference sequence). The V gene end was trimmed by 6 bases and the J gene end by 5 bases; junction bases not matched to a gene: 9. DNA of the CDR3: TGTGCCAGTAGACCTCGGACTAGCGGGAGAGGTGAGACCCAGTACTTC. Protein product: CASRPRTSGRGETQYF.

The CDR3 is CASSLGGRDEKLFF. The CDR3 DNA reads as TGTGCCAGCAGCTTGGGGGGGAGAGATGAAAAACTGTTTTTT. The chain recombines TRBV28 with TRBJ1-4; D is possibly TRBD1 (5 bases). This CDR3 is built from 14 residues. Trimming pared 6 bases from V and 6 bases from J, leaving 14 bases between. The germline V gene has CDR1 MDHEN and CDR2 SYDVKM. The variable domain in full, with the rest retrieved from reference TRBV28 and TRBJ1-4, is DVKVTQSSRYLVKRTGEKVFLECVQDMDHENMFWYRQDPGLGLRLIYFSYDVKMKEKGDIPEGYSVSREKKERFSLILESASTNQTSMYLCASSLGGRDEKLFFGSGTQLSVL.

The chain couples TRBV18 to TRBJ2-7, with 7 bases matching TRBD1. The germline V gene has CDR1 KGHSH and CDR2 LQKENI. This CDR3 is built from 15 residues. Losses at the gene ends were 6 bases for V and 0 bases for J; bases not matched to a gene: 8. DNA for the CDR3: TGTGCCAGCTCTGTCGGACAGGCAAGCTCCTACGAGCAGTACTTC. Its translation: CASSVGQASSYEQYF.

The chain uses TRBV9 and TRBJ2-2; 13 bases align to TRBD2. The germline CDR1 and CDR2 sequences are SGDLS and YYNGEE. The CDR3 is made up of 15 amino acids. Germline trimming cut 4 bases from V and 7 bases from J; bases unmatched to any gene: 4. The CDR3 reads CASSRTSGSDGELFF. The DNA of the CDR3 is TGTGCCAGCAGCCGGACTAGCGGGAGTGACGGGGAGCTGTTTTTT.